This T cell receptor beta chain was obtained from a study of T cell repertoires in cytomegalovirus infection. This clonotype was observed at least ten times. TCRdb re-derived calls from the reads in MiXCR, one entry per CDR3 protein. The table has around 270,000 distinct CDR3 sequences, roughly 10% seen once. The sequenced material came from PBMCs. The sequence derives from a human donor in good health (CMV status not recorded). Some clones in this sample may be carry-over from other donors' samples.

CDR3 sequence: CASSSFGTSGTGNTIYF. CDR3 nucleotide sequence: TGTGCCAGCAGCTCTTTTGGGACGTCCGGGACTGGAAACACCATATATTTT. V is TRBV7-6 and J is TRBJ1-3, with a tentative D call TRBD1 (5 bases). Per the germline V gene, CDR1 is SGHVS and CDR2 is FNYEAQ. This CDR3 region has 17 residues. V lost 4 bases to trimming and J lost 2 bases, with 18 bases between them.